This T cell receptor beta chain was found in a study of tumor-infiltrating lymphocytes in primary liver carcinoma. In its sample, this clonotype was seen many times. Unsorted whole blood supplied the blood RNA, and germline DNA was isolated too. The V and J ends lost 2 bases and 7 bases, in that order; junction bases with no gene match: 4. This CDR3 has 15 residues. Synthesis of TCR beta cDNA was carried out from around 500 ng total RNA with a constant-region primer. Three rounds of nested multiplex PCR with slightly modified ARM-PCR produced TCR beta libraries. Primers for the first two PCR rounds were TRBV1-TRBV30 forward primers and a C-beta reverse primer (approximately 10 cycles per round). MiXCR, run by TCRdb on the multiplex PCR reads, gives a single entry per CDR3 protein. The sample consists of approximately 330,000 distinct CDR3 sequences, roughly two thirds of them appearing once.

The chain carries TRBV12-3 or TRBV12-4 and TRBJ1-6; TRBD1 agrees at 8 bases. The clonotype originates from a man in his forties or fifties with primary liver carcinoma and hepatitis B virus infection. The sequenced sample consisted of peripheral blood. The CDR3: CASSLNRGSNSPLHF. The CDR3 DNA is TGTGCCAGCAGTTTAAACAGGGGGTCGAATTCACCCCTCCACTTT.